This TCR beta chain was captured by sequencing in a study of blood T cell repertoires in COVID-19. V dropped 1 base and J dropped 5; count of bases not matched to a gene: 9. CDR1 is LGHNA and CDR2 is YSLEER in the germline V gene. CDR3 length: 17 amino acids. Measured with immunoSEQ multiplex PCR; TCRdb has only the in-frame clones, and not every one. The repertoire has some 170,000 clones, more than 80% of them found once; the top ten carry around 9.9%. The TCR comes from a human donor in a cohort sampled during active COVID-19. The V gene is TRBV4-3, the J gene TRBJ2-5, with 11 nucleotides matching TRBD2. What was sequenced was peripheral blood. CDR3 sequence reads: CASSQGTTSGSRETQYF. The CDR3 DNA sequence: TGCGCCAGCAGCCAAGGGACCACTAGCGGGAGTCGGGAGACCCAGTACTTC.